This note documents a single T cell receptor beta chain sequence. Its antigen is unknown. Constant-segment primers and 5'RACE yielded cDNA libraries for TCR alpha and TCR beta, each carrying sample barcodes and UMIs. TCRdb independently ran MiXCR on the 5' RACE reads; one entry per CDR3 protein. The repertoire has roughly 170,000 distinct CDR3 sequences, roughly a fifth of them found once; the top ten carry approximately 22%. This CDR3 region has 16 residues. Germline assignment: CDR1 SEHNR and CDR2 FQNEAQ (reference sequence). V was clipped by 3 bases and J by 1 base; unmatched bases: 7. This specimen comes from a study of T-cell memory formation after mild COVID-19. Study-wide findings and caveats: Clones that shrank (day 15 to 85) were balanced CD4/CD8, whereas later expanders leaned CD4+. Contracting CD8+ clones were enriched in EMRA, CD4+ mainly in CM and EM.

The rearrangement uses TRBV7-9 and TRBJ2-3, with TRBD1 matching 7 bases. The TCR was taken from an adult woman who had mild COVID-19 (a few samples of this study predate the infection). Cell type and time point are not known. Input material: PBMCs or a T cell subset sorted from them (not recorded which). The CDR3 DNA reads TGTGCCAGCAGCTTCCACGACAGGGCAGGCACAGATACGCAGTATTTT. Protein product: CASSFHDRAGTDTQYF.